This T cell receptor (beta chain) was retrieved from a study of T cells after yellow fever vaccination. Turning to the study itself: Fractions low in cell number were prepared with SMART-Seq v4 Ultra Low Input. General study results and limits: Peak timing came faster in the weaker secondary response, day 5 versus 15. Contaminating bulk clonotypes could be abundant in FACS-sorted repertoires. Some clonotypes, a small share, were shared between CD4 and CD8 compartments.

CDR3 size: 15 residues. Germline CDR1 SGHTA, CDR2 FQGNSA. Between the trimmed V and J ends, which lost 1 base and 13 bases, there was a span of 17 bases. Concerning this clonotype: Antigen: not known.

In TCRdb, the 5' RACE reads were re-called with MiXCR into one record per CDR3 protein. The sample consists of 300,000 to 400,000 distinct CDR3 sequences, about 8.7% of them appearing once. The sequences come from PBMCs, collected on the day of the first yellow fever vaccination. The genes are TRBV7-2 and TRBJ1-6, with D uncertain. This receptor was identified in a man in his late teens or twenties who received the YFV17D yellow fever vaccine. The CDR3: CASSLVIQIEGPLHF. The CDR3 bases are TGTGCCAGCAGCTTAGTAATCCAGATCGAAGGTCCCCTCCACTTT.